A single sample is the source of the 2 T cell receptor beta chains below, sequenced in a study of cytomegalovirus exposure and HLA in healthy donors. A multiplex PCR was run with 60 Vbeta primers and 13 Jbeta primers. Assay used: immunoSEQ multiplex PCR; TCRdb lists only in-frame clones, some missing. This table has 150,000 to 200,000 clones, over 70% appearing once. The material sequenced was PBMCs. These receptors all stem from a woman younger than 45 in good health and CMV-seronegative.

The chain couples TRBV5-1 to TRBJ2-2; 7 nucleotides match TRBD2. The V segment lost 3 bases and the J segment 2 bases; nucleotides outside the gene matches: 4. CDR3 length equals 15 residues. The V gene's germline CDR1 is SGHRS and CDR2 YFSETQ. The CDR3 bases are TGCGCCAGCAGCTACCGGGACTATAACACCGGGGAGCTGTTTTTT. Encoded protein: CASSYRDYNTGELFF.

The V and J genes are TRBV6-1 and TRBJ2-1, with D maybe TRBD1 (6 bases). CDR3 length equals 13 residues. Germline CDR1 is MNHNS and CDR2 is SASEGT. Deletions cut 6 bases from V and 5 bases from J, with 11 bases between. The CDR3 DNA is TGTGCCAGCAGCGGGACAAACCACAATGAGCAGTTCTTC. Residues: CASSGTNHNEQFF.